The 20 T cell receptor beta chains below come from one sample, sequenced in a study of shared clonotypes between healthy human individuals. Assay used: immunoSEQ multiplex PCR; TCRdb lists only in-frame clones, some missing. In the table there are around 1 million clones, roughly 72% of which are singletons. The source material was memory CD4+ T cells sorted from blood. The subset denotes: CD45RA-negative fraction. These receptors all come from a man younger than 35 in good health.

Comments on this clone: The same CDR3 also results from other DNA sequences found in this sample. This chain connects TRBV30 to TRBJ1-2, with D unresolved. Looked up from germline, CDR1 is GTSNPN and CDR2 is SVGIG (reference sequence). The CDR3 is 13 amino acids. Trimming stripped 2 bases from V and 0 bases from J, with 7 bases between. The CDR3 DNA reads as TGTGCCTGGAGTTTAGGGTCTAACTATGGCTACACCTTC. Protein product: CAWSLGSNYGYTF.

This clone has only a few counts. The chain combines TRBV7-2 with TRBJ2-5, with 7 nucleotides matching TRBD1. The CDR3 runs to 14 residues. Germline V gives CDR1 SGHTA, CDR2 FQGNSA. The V segment lost 2 bases and the J segment 6 bases; nucleotides outside the gene matches: 6. The CDR3 bases are TGTGCCAGCAGCTTAATACAGGGGACGCAGACCCAGTACTTC. The encoded protein is CASSLIQGTQTQYF.

The genes are TRBV5-1 and TRBJ2-1; 10 bases align to TRBD2. This CDR3 has 15 amino acids. The germline V gene encodes CDR1 SGHRS and CDR2 YFSETQ. V trimming: 0 bases; J trimming: 7 bases; junction bases outside the gene matches: 4. This CDR3 is CASSLELAGRNEQFF. The DNA for the CDR3 is TGCGCCAGCAGCTTGGAACTAGCGGGGAGAAATGAGCAGTTCTTC.

Worth noting for this clone: Other nucleotide sequences from this sample produce the same CDR3. The chain joins TRBV15 to TRBJ1-5; D not resolved. With 0 bases removed from V and 1 base from J, the gap between germline ends came to 7 bases. The CDR3 has 15 amino acids. Germline CDR1 LNHNV, CDR2 YYDKDF (reference sequence). The CDR3 DNA follows: TGTGCCACCAGCAGAGATGGCCGGAGCAATCAGCCCCAGCATTTT. Translating gives CATSRDGRSNQPQHF. Combining the CDR3 with reference TRBV15 and TRBJ1-5 gives the whole variable domain DAMVIQNPRYQVTQFGKPVTLSCSQTLNHNVMYWYQQKSSQAPKLLFHYYDKDFNNEADTPDNFQSRRPNTSFCFLDIRSPGLGDTAMYLCATSRDGRSNQPQHFGDGTRLSIL.

The genes are TRBV19 and TRBJ2-3; 7 positions agree with TRBD1. The CDR3 totals 14 residues. Germline CDR1 and CDR2: LNHDA and SQIVND (reference sequence). J was trimmed by 3 bases and V by 7 bases; bases with no gene match: 7. The chain's CDR3 is CASKRGGPTDTQYF. The CDR3 coding sequence is TGTGCCAGTAAGAGAGGGGGCCCGACAGATACGCAGTATTTT.

The V and J genes are TRBV19 and TRBJ1-1, with D tentatively TRBD1 (5 bases). Germline V gene lookup returns CDR1 LNHDA and CDR2 SQIVND (reference sequence). Deletions cut 7 bases from V and 2 bases from J, with 11 bases between. The CDR3 length is 13 residues. CDR3 coding DNA: TGTGCCAGTAATCGGGGGGTAAACACTGAAGCTTTCTTT. Translated: CASNRGVNTEAFF.

The chain links TRBV2 to TRBJ2-7; 9 positions agree with TRBD1. V lost 9 bases and J lost 4; bases outside the gene matches: 7. Germline CDR1 is SNHLY and CDR2 is FYNNEI. CDR3 length: 13 amino acids. Here the CDR3 reads CASNTGQGYEQYF. In DNA form, the CDR3 reads TGTGCCAGTAATACGGGACAGGGTTACGAGCAGTACTTC.

V is TRBV5-1 and J is TRBJ2-3, with D unclear. The CDR3 is made up of 13 amino acids. Germline lookup yields CDR1 SGHRS and CDR2 YFSETQ. Between the trimmed V and J ends, which lost 3 bases and 4 bases, there was a span of 9 bases. The CDR3 here is CASSSPSADTQYF. Written as DNA, the CDR3 is TGCGCCAGCAGCTCTCCATCTGCAGATACGCAGTATTTT.

Worth noting for this clone: This CDR3 is also generated by other DNA sequences in the sample. The chain recombines TRBV18 with TRBJ2-1; possibly TRBD2 for D (6 bases). The V gene's germline CDR1 is KGHSH and CDR2 LQKENI. The CDR3 sequence is 15 residues long. The ends were cut back, 0 bases at V and 4 bases at J, with 10 bases in the middle. The chain's CDR3 is CASSPPGGVYNEQFF. The DNA of the CDR3 is TGTGCCAGCTCACCACCCGGGGGAGTTTACAATGAGCAGTTCTTC.

The chain carries TRBV7-6 and TRBJ2-1; TRBD1 matches 9 bases. Losses at the gene ends were 1 base for V and 7 bases for J; bases not matched to a gene: 5. CDR1 is SGHVS, CDR2 FNYEAQ, per germline. The CDR3 extends over 15 amino acids. The CDR3, as DNA: TGTGCCAGCAGCTTAGGGGACAGGGTTTGGAATGAGCAGTTCTTC. Amino acid sequence: CASSLGDRVWNEQFF.

This clone showed up just once. The chain links TRBV15 to TRBJ2-3; either TRBD1 or TRBD2 may fit D (6 bases each). Trimming cost V 6 bases and J 5 bases, with 27 bases left between them. CDR1 and CDR2 (germline): LNHNV, YYDKDF (reference sequence). The CDR3 has 18 residues. The CDR3 reads CATRGGLNRNEAGDTQYF. CDR3 sequence (DNA): TGTGCCACCAGGGGGGGCCTAAACAGGAATGAGGCAGGAGATACGCAGTATTTT.

Only a few counts were recorded for this clone. The CDR3 sequence: CSVEEAMNTEAFF. The CDR3 nucleotides are TGCAGCGTTGAGGAGGCAATGAACACTGAAGCTTTCTTT. The rearrangement joins TRBV29-1 to TRBJ1-1; D gene ambiguous. The CDR3 is made up of 13 amino acids. The V gene lost 3 bases and the J gene lost 0 bases, with 8 bases spanning the gap. CDR1 SQVTM and CDR2 ANQGSEA come from the germline V gene.

The chain is built from TRBV5-6 and TRBJ2-5; TRBD1 aligns across 9 bases. The V gene's germline CDR1 is SGHDT and CDR2 YYEEEE. Trimming took 9 bases from V and 5 from J; bases not matched to a gene: 8. CDR3 length equals 13 residues. The CDR3 bases are TGTGCCACAAGTACAGGGGGCGTTGAGACCCAGTACTTC. Its translation is CATSTGGVETQYF.

The sample holds a few counts of this clone. This chain links TRBV7-9 with TRBJ1-2; D gene unclear. Per the germline V gene, CDR1 is SEHNR and CDR2 is FQNEAQ (reference sequence). CDR3 length: 11 amino acids. The germline V and J ends were trimmed by 5 bases and 4 bases, with 5 bases remaining between them. The CDR3: CASSTSYGYTF. CDR3 bases: TGTGCCAGCAGCACCAGCTATGGCTACACCTTC.

In regard to this clone: The same CDR3 is also encoded by other DNA sequences in this sample. This chain links TRBV2 with TRBJ1-5, with D unresolved. The CDR3 is 14 amino acids. Per the germline V gene, CDR1 is SNHLY and CDR2 is FYNNEI. Trimming took 1 base from V and 4 from J, leaving 8 bases between them. As DNA, the CDR3 is TGTGCCAGCAGTGAAGGGCAGACTAATCAGCCCCAGCATTTT. It is translated as CASSEGQTNQPQHF.

The chain employs TRBV21-1 and TRBJ2-4; TRBD1 is taken as the D call from the table, unchecked against the DNA. TRBV21-1 represents a pseudogene. The CDR3 is 20 residues long. The CDR3 sequence is CASSKRRYLQEGTAGNIQYF. CDR3 coding DNA: TGTGCCAGCAGCAAAAGAAGATACCTTCAAGAGGGGACAGCGGGAAACATTCAGTACTTC.

The CDR3 loop is CASSLDWGYSYGYTF. The CDR3 coding sequence is TGTGCCAGCAGCTTAGATTGGGGTTACAGCTATGGCTACACCTTC. The genes are TRBV11-2 and TRBJ1-2, with no clear D. V was shortened by 0 bases and J by 4 bases, with 12 bases between the two germline ends. This CDR3 has 15 amino acids. Germline lookup yields CDR1 SGHAT and CDR2 FQNNGV.

V usage is TRBV7-9 and J usage is TRBJ2-7; 7 positions match TRBD1. The trim removed 3 bases at V and 5 bases at J, leaving 10 bases unmatched. The CDR3 is 15 residues long. The germline V gene encodes CDR1 SEHNR and CDR2 FQNEAQ (reference sequence). The CDR3 bases are TGTGCCAGCAGCTTTCTTAGTACAGGGGTGAACGAGCAGTACTTC. Protein product: CASSFLSTGVNEQYF.

This clone was observed a single time. The V gene is TRBV11-2, the J gene TRBJ1-1; 12 bases agree with TRBD1. Germline values: CDR1 SGHAT, CDR2 FQNNGV. CDR3 length: 18 amino acids. The J segment lost 6 bases and the V segment lost 0 bases, leaving 11 bases of the junction unmatched. CDR3 sequence (DNA): TGTGCCAGCAGCTTAGATAGGGGACAGGGGGCATCGATAGCTGAAGCTTTCTTT. Translation: CASSLDRGQGASIAEAFF.

The J gene is TRBJ1-2, the V gene TRBV25-1, with D possibly being TRBD1 (6 bases). This CDR3 spans 16 amino acids. The ends were cut back, 0 bases at V and 2 bases at J, with 13 bases in the middle. Germline V lookup: CDR1 MGHDK, CDR2 SYGVNS. The CDR3 is CASSEYPGARNYGYTF. DNA for the CDR3: TGTGCCAGCAGTGAATATCCGGGGGCGCGGAACTATGGCTACACCTTC.